The sequence of this T cell receptor beta chain was determined in a study of human T cells and chemical hapten exposure. General study points: The number of TCRs above 1 in 1000 frequency did not change after DPC sensitization.

Germline V lookup: CDR1 SGHRS, CDR2 YFSETQ. Trimming removed 4 bases from V and 6 bases from J; junction bases left unmatched: 5. There are 13 residues in the CDR3. This clonotype came up a few times. Its antigen remains unidentified. Time point indicated: pre-sensitization, week 0. Noted treatment: therapeutic diphenylcyclopropenone sensitization with weekly scalp DPC. TCRdb re-analysed the RACE reads in MiXCR, keeping a single row per CDR3 protein. The repertoire holds fewer than 300,000 distinct CDR3 sequences, with roughly 8% as singletons. This rearrangement joins TRBV5-1 to TRBJ1-2; 8 bases match TRBD1. The receptor's source is a man aged 18 to 29 with alopecia areata. Some clones in this sample may be carry-over from other donors' samples. The sequences come from whole blood, collected in connection with sensitization to the hapten diphenylcyclopropenone (DPC). As DNA, the CDR3 is TGCGCCAGCAGCAACAGGGGGGAAAATGGCTACACCTTC. Translating gives CASSNRGENGYTF.